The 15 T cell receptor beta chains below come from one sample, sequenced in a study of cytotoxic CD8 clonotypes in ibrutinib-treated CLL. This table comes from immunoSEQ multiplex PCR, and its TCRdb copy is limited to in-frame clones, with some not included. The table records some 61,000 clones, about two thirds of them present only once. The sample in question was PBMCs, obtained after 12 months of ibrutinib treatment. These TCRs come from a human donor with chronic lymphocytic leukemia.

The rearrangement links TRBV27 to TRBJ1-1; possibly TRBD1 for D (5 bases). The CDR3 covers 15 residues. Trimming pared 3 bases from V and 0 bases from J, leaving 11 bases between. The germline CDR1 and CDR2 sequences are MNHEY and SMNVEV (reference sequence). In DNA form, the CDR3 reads TGTGCCAGCAGTTTTAAGGGGACCGTGAACACTGAAGCTTTCTTT. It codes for CASSFKGTVNTEAFF.

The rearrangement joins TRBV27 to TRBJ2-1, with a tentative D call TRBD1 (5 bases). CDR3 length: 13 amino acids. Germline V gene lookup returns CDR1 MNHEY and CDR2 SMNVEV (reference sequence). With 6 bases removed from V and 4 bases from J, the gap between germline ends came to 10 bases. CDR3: CASRGRVYNEQFF. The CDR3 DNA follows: TGTGCCAGCAGGGGGCGAGTATACAATGAGCAGTTCTTC.

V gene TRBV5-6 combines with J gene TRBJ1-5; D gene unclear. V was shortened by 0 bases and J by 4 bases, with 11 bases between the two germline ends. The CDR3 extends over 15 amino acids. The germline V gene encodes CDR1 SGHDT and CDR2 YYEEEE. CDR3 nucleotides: TGTGCCAGCAGCTTGGGCCCGGGTCGGAATCAGCCCCAGCATTTT. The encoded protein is CASSLGPGRNQPQHF.

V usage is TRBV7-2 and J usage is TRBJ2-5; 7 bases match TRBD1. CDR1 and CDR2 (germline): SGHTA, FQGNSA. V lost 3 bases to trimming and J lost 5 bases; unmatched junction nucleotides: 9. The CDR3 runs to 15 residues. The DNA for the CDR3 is TGTGCCAGCAGCTTTCACGGACAGGACGGGGAGACCCAGTACTTC. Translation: CASSFHGQDGETQYF.

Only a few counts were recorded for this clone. CDR3 nucleotides: TGTGCCAGCAGCTTAGCGGGGGGACAGGGGGCGTTCGGGGAGCTGTTTTTT. This gives the protein CASSLAGGQGAFGELFF. The chain couples TRBV7-8 to TRBJ2-2; 12 nucleotides agree with TRBD1. After removal of 0 bases from V and 7 bases from J, the junction contained 6 bases not matched to a gene. Germline values: CDR1 SGHVS, CDR2 FQNEAQ. This CDR3 contains 17 residues.

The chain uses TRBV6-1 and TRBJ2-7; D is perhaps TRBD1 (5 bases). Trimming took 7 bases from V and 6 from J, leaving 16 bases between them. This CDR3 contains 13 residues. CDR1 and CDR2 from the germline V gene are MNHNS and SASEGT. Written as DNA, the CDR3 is TGTGCCAGCACTGACCCCCACAGGACCGAGCAGTACTTC. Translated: CASTDPHRTEQYF.

CDR3 DNA: TGTGCCAGCAGCTACGACGGCTTCTCCCAGTACTTC. Translating it yields CASSYDGFSQYF. The chain recombines TRBV7-2 with TRBJ2-5; no definite D call. Germline V gene lookup returns CDR1 SGHTA and CDR2 FQGNSA. The CDR3 extends over 12 amino acids. Trimming took off 4 bases at V and 9 bases at J, with 12 bases between the two ends.

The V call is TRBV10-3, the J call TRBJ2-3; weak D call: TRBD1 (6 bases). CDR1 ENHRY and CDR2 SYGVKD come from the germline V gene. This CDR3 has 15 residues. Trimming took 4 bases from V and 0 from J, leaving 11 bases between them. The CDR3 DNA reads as TGTGCCATCAGTGCAGGGGCTTCTAGCACAGATACGCAGTATTTT. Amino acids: CAISAGASSTDTQYF.

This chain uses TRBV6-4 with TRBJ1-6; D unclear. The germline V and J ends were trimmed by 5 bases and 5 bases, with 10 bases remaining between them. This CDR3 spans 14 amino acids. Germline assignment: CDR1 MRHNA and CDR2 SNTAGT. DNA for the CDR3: TGTGCCAGCAGTTCCGATGGGGATAATTCACCCCTCCACTTT. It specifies CASSSDGDNSPLHF.

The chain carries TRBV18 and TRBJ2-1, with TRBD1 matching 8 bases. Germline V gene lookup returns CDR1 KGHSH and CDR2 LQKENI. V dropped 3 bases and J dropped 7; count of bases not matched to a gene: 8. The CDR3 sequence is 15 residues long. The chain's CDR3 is CASSPTRQGLNEQFF. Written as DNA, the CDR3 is TGTGCCAGCTCACCGACCCGACAGGGGTTGAATGAGCAGTTCTTC. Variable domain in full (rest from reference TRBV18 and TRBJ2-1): NAGVMQNPRHLVRRRGQEARLRCSPMKGHSHVYWYRQLPEEGLKFMVYLQKENIIDESGMPKERFSAEFPKEGPSILRIQQVVRGDSAAYFCASSPTRQGLNEQFFGPGTRLTVL.

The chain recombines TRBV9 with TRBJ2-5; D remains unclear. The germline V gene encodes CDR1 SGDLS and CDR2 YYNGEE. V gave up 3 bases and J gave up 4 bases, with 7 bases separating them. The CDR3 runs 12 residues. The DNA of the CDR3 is TGTGCCAGCAGCGAAGCGTCAGAGACCCAGTACTTC. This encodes CASSEASETQYF.

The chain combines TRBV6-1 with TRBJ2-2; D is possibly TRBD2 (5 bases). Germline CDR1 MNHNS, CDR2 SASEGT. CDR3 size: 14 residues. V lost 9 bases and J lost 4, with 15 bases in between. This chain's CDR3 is CASAMRVGTGELFF. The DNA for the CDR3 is TGTGCCAGTGCTATGAGGGTAGGCACCGGGGAGCTGTTTTTT.

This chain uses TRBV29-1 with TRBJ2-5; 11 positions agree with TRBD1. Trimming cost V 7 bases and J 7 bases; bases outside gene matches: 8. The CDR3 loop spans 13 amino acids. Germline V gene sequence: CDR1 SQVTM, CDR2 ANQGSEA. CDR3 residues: CSAGQGAVGTQYF. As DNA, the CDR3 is TGCAGCGCCGGACAGGGGGCTGTGGGGACCCAGTACTTC. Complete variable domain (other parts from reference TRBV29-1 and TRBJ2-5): SAVISQKPSRDICQRGTSLTIQCQVDSQVTMMFWYRQQPGQSLTLIATANQGSEATYESGFVIDKFPISRPNLTFSTLTVSNMSPEDSSIYLCSAGQGAVGTQYFGPGTRLLVL.

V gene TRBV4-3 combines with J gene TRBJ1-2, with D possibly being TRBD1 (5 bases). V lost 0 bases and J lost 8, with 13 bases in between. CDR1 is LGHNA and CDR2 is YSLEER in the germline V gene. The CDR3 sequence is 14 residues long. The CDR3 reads CASSQDWGRGGYTF. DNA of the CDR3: TGCGCCAGCAGCCAAGATTGGGGCAGAGGAGGCTACACCTTC.

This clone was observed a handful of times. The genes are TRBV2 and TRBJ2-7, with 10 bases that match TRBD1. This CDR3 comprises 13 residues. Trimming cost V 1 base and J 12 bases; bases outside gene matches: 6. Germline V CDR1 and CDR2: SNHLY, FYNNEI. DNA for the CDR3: TGTGCCAGCAGTGAAGGGGGACAGGGGAATCTGTACTTC. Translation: CASSEGGQGNLYF.